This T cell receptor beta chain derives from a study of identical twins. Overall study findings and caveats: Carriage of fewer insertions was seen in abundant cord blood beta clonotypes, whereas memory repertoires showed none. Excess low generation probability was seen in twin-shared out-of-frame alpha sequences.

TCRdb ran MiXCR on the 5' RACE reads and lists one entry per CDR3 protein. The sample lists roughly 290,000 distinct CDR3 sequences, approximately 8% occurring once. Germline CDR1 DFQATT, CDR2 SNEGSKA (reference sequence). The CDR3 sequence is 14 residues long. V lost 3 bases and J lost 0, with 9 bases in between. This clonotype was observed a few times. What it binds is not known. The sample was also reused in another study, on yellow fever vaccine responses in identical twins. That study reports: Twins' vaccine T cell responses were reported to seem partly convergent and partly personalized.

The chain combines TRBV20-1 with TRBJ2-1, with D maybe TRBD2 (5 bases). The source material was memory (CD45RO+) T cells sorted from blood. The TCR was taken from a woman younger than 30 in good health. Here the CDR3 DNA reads TGCAGTGCTAGTAGGGAGAACTCCTACAATGAGCAGTTCTTC. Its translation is CSASRENSYNEQFF.